The present T cell receptor beta chain was sequenced within a study of cytomegalovirus exposure and HLA in healthy donors. The PCR was carried out with 60 Vbeta primers and 13 Jbeta primers. Measured with immunoSEQ multiplex PCR; TCRdb has only the in-frame clones, and not every one. The sample shows about 140,000 clones, around 76% of them seen only once. Remarks on this clone: Its antigen remains unknown.

Study-wide findings and caveats: Listed as cytomegalovirus-associated were 170 or so TCR beta chains.

Looked up from germline, CDR1 is MGHDK and CDR2 is SYGVNS. V shed 8 bases and J 4 bases; nucleotides not matched to a gene: 12. The length of the CDR3 is 15 residues. The genes are TRBV25-1 and TRBJ2-5, with TRBD2 identical over 8 bases. The specimen sequenced was PBMCs. This sequence was found in a man younger than 30 in good health and CMV-seronegative. DNA for the CDR3: TGTGCCAGCTATCACAACAGCGGGAGTAGAGAGACCCAGTACTTC. Protein product: CASYHNSGSRETQYF.